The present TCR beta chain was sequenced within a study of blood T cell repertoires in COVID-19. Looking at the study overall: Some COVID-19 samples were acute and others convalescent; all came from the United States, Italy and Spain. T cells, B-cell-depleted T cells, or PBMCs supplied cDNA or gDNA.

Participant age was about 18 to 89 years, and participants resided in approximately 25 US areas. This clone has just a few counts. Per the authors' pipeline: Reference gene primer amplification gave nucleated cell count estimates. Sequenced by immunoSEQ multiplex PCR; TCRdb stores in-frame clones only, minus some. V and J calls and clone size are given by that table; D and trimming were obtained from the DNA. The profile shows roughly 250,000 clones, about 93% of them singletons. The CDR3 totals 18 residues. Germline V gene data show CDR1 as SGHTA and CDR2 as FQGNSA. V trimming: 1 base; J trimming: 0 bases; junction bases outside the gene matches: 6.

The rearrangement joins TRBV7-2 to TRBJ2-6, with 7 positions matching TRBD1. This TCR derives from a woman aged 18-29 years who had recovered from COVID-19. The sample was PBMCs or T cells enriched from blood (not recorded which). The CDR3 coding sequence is TGTGCCAGCAGCTTAGTTGGGACAGCAAACTCTGGGGCCAACGTCCTGACTTTC. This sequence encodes CASSLVGTANSGANVLTF.